This TCR beta chain was identified during a study of T cells after yellow fever vaccination. This clonotype showed up just a few times. TCRdb re-analysed the 5' RACE reads in MiXCR, keeping a single row per CDR3 protein. The sample has 300,000 to 400,000 distinct CDR3 sequences; about 10% are singletons. Per the germline V gene, CDR1 is SGHRS and CDR2 is YFSETQ. CDR3 length: 16 amino acids. With 4 bases clipped from V and 5 bases from J, the junction kept 7 bases outside the gene matches. The sample here was CD4+ T cells sorted from PBMCs, taken 45 days after the yellow fever booster vaccination. The clonotype comes from a man aged 18 to 35 who received the YFV17D yellow fever vaccine. V usage is TRBV5-1 and J usage is TRBJ2-1, with 12 positions matching TRBD2. CDR3 sequence reads: CASSAGPSGGDNEQFF. CDR3 bases: TGCGCCAGCAGCGCCGGACCTAGCGGGGGGGACAATGAGCAGTTCTTC.